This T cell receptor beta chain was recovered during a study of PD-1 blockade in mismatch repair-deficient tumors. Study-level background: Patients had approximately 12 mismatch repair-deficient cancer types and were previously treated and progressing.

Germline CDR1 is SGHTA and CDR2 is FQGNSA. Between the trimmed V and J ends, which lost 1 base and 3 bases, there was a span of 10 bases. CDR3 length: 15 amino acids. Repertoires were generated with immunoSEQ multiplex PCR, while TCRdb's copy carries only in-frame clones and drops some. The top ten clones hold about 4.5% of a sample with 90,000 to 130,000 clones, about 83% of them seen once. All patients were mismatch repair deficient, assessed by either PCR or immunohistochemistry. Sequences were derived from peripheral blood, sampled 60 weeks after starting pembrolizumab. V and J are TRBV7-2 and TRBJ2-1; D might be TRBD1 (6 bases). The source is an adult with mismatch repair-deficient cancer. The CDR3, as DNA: TGTGCCAGCAGCTTAGGGTCAGGGGTCTACAATGAGCAGTTCTTC. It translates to CASSLGSGVYNEQFF.